This section outlines one TCR beta chain sequence together with its context. Per the original methods: How many nucleated cells were present was estimated from reference gene primer amplification. TCRdb keeps only in-frame clones here, not all; method: immunoSEQ multiplex PCR. That table supplies the V and J calls and clone size; D and trimming were determined from the DNA. The sample lists tens of thousands of clones, 70% to 85% seen once, with around 4.1% in the top ten. This sample is part of a study of blood T cell repertoires in COVID-19. Overall study: In each case, the material was cDNA or gDNA derived from T cells, B-cell-depleted T cells, or PBMCs.

V shed 5 bases and J shed 8 bases, with 15 bases lying between them. The CDR3 is 13 residues long. The sequence was obtained from a woman in her fifties or sixties with acute or convalescent COVID-19. The chain has TRBV12-3 or TRBV12-4 and TRBJ1-2; TRBD1 is a possible D gene (5 bases). Sequenced sample: peripheral blood. CDR3 in amino acids: CASSPQGLWGYTF. CDR3 sequence (DNA): TGTGCCAGCAGTCCTCAGGGTTTATGGGGCTACACCTTC.